Listed below are T cell receptor beta chains from one sample, sequenced in a study of identical twins. TCRdb called the 5' RACE reads again in MiXCR, with one record for every CDR3 protein. The sample holds about 340,000 distinct CDR3 sequences, roughly an eighth seen once. These data also featured in a second study, about yellow fever vaccine responses in identical twins.

Material: CD8+ T cells sorted from blood. All receptors derive from a woman aged 18 to 35 in good health. CDR3s include the opening cysteine and the closing phenylalanine or tryptophan. The D gene is left open where the match is weak. Only some rows state a clone size, as once, few, many or a class for expanded clones.

>TRBV9|few|TRBJ2-7|NA
TGTGCCAGCAGCGTAGGCCACACGACCTACGAGCAGTACTTC
CASSVGHTTYEQYF
>TRBV20-1|many|TRBJ2-1|NA
TGCAGTGCCAACTCAGCGGCCAGCTCCTACAATGAGCAGTTCTTC
CSANSAASSYNEQFF
>TRBV7-9|few|TRBJ2-1|NA
TGTGCCAGCAGCGGTTTGGAGGATGAGCAGTTCTTC
CASSGLEDEQFF
>TRBV28|NA|TRBJ2-7|TRBD1
TGTGCCAGCAGTGCCGGGACAGGGCTGCGCGAGCAGTACTTC
CASSAGTGLREQYF
>TRBV20-1|many|TRBJ2-7|TRBD2
TGCAGTGCTAGTAGGCCGGGACTAGCTTCAGCCGAGCAGTACTTC
CSASRPGLASAEQYF
>TRBV29-1|few|TRBJ2-5|NA
TGCAGCGTTGAAGAATGGGGGCGGATACAAGAGACCCAGTACTTC
CSVEEWGRIQETQYF
>TRBV25-1|NA|TRBJ1-1|NA
TGTGCCAGCAGTGGAACAAGCTCTGAAGCTTTCTTT
CASSGTSSEAFF
>TRBV10-3|many|TRBJ2-3|TRBD2
TGTGCCATCAGTGATGAACTAGCGGGAGTGGATACGCAGTATTTT
CAISDELAGVDTQYF
>TRBV19|NA|TRBJ2-7|NA
TGTGCCAGTAGTATGGGCCCAGGAGAGAGCTACGAGCAGTACTTC
CASSMGPGESYEQYF
>TRBV29-1|many|TRBJ1-1|NA
TGCAGCGTTGAAGTGGGGAACACTGAAGCTTTCTTT
CSVEVGNTEAFF
>TRBV6-1|few|TRBJ2-3|NA
TGTGCCAGCAGAGAACAGGGGAGGGCCTACACAGATACGCAGTATTTT
CASREQGRAYTDTQYF
>TRBV7-6|few|TRBJ2-1|NA
TGTGCCAGCAGCCTTACTCCCCATAGCGGAGGAAATGAGCAGTTCTTC
CASSLTPHSGGNEQFF
>TRBV11-2|few|TRBJ2-7|TRBD2
TGTGCCAGCAGCTCAGGAGCGGCAGGGGGAACTAGCGGGGGATCCTACGAGCAGTACTTC
CASSSGAAGGTSGGSYEQYF
>TRBV28|NA|TRBJ2-2|NA
TGTGCCATCCGGGACGCCCTTAACCCCGGGGAGCTGTTTTTT
CAIRDALNPGELFF
>TRBV6-5|NA|TRBJ2-4|NA
TGTGCCAGCAGTTACGGAGCCAAAAACATTCAGTACTTC
CASSYGAKNIQYF
>TRBV9|once|TRBJ2-1|NA
TGTGCCAGCAGCGTATCAGTAGGGTCCGTCTACAATGAGCAGTTCTTC
CASSVSVGSVYNEQFF
>TRBV12-3/TRBV12-4|NA|TRBJ2-2|NA
TGTGCCAGCAGTTCACCACCTTATTTGTTTTTT
CASSSPPYLFF
>TRBV27|NA|TRBJ2-7|NA
TGTGCCAGCAGCAGGGGCCACGAGCAGTACTTC
CASSRGHEQYF
>TRBV11-3|few|TRBJ2-7|TRBD1
TGTGCCAGCAGCTTAGATGGTACAGGGGGGTCCTACGAGCAGTACTTC
CASSLDGTGGSYEQYF
>TRBV10-1|NA|TRBJ2-7|NA
TGCGCCAGCAGTGACGGTACCTACGAGCAGTACTTC
CASSDGTYEQYF
>TRBV13|few|TRBJ2-1|NA
TGTGCCAGCAGCTTAGCAGTGGCCTCCTACAATGAGCAGTTCTTC
CASSLAVASYNEQFF
>TRBV3-1|few|TRBJ2-7|NA
TGTGCCAGCAGCCAAGATGTGGGACCCTCCTACGAGCAGTACTTC
CASSQDVGPSYEQYF
>TRBV7-2|few|TRBJ2-5|TRBD2
TGTGCCAGCAGCTTTTGGGTGGTAGCGGGAGACTGGGAGACCCAGTACTTC
CASSFWVVAGDWETQYF
>TRBV24-1|few|TRBJ2-7|NA
TGTGCCACCAGTGATTTCGAGCGAGGTGTACACGAGCAGTACTTC
CATSDFERGVHEQYF
>TRBV20-1|few|TRBJ2-2|NA
TGCAGTGCCGATGCCGGGAGTGGGGTCGGGGAGCTGTTTTTT
CSADAGSGVGELFF
>TRBV6-2/TRBV6-3|NA|TRBJ2-3|TRBD2
TGTGCCAGCAGTCCCGGTGCTAGCGGGGGGGCCGTGGCCGTGGCCGCAGATACGCAGTATTTT
CASSPGASGGAVAVAADTQYF
>TRBV20-1|few|TRBJ2-1|TRBD2
TGCAGTGCTAGAGATTTAGCGGGGGGGCCAGGCTACAATGAGCAGTTCTTC
CSARDLAGGPGYNEQFF
>TRBV12-3/TRBV12-4|many|TRBJ1-5|NA
TGTGCCAGCAGTTTACCGGGACAAAGTCAGCCCCAGCATTTT
CASSLPGQSQPQHF
>TRBV28|few|TRBJ1-5|TRBD1
TGTGCCAGCAGTTTAAATTTCGCCGGGGACAGGGGGCAGCCCCAGCATTTT
CASSLNFAGDRGQPQHF
>TRBV20-1|NA|TRBJ2-1|TRBD2
TGCAGTGCTGAACAAGCGGGAGGGACCCCCTACAATGAGCAGTTCTTC
CSAEQAGGTPYNEQFF
>TRBV9|few|TRBJ1-1|NA
TGTGCCAGCAGCGGGGACACCCCGAACACTGAAGCTTTCTTT
CASSGDTPNTEAFF
>TRBV28|NA|TRBJ2-3|TRBD2
TGTGCCAGCAGTTCCCCCGCGGGAGGGCTAAGCACAGATACGCAGTATTTT
CASSSPAGGLSTDTQYF
>TRBV4-1|few|TRBJ1-1|NA
TGCGCCAGCAGCCAGGGCTGGTACAGGGTTTATGGGAGCACTGAAGCTTTCTTT
CASSQGWYRVYGSTEAFF
>TRBV10-1|few|TRBJ2-1|NA
TGCGCCAGCAGTGAGTCGGTAGAAGTCGATGAGCAGTTCTTC
CASSESVEVDEQFF
>TRBV15|few|TRBJ2-3|TRBD1
TGTGCCACCAGTCAGGGACAGGGGGTGGATACGCAGTATTTT
CATSQGQGVDTQYF
>TRBV12-3/TRBV12-4|many|TRBJ2-7|NA
TGTGCCAGCAGTGGGGATGAGCGCCACCCCTCCTACGAGCAGTACTTC
CASSGDERHPSYEQYF
>TRBV25-1|many|TRBJ2-7|NA
TGTGCCACCAGTCACGGACTTTCCTACGAGCAGTACTTC
CATSHGLSYEQYF
>TRBV10-3|many|TRBJ2-4|NA
TGTGCCATCAGTGGTCAGGGAGCCAAAAACATTCAGTACTTC
CAISGQGAKNIQYF
>TRBV9|few|TRBJ2-3|NA
TGTGCCAGCAGCGTAGATGACAGGCACACAGATACGCAGTATTTT
CASSVDDRHTDTQYF
>TRBV4-1|few|TRBJ2-1|NA
TGCGCCAGCAGCCACCCCTCGGGCGGAGGACCCTACAATGAGCAGTTCTTC
CASSHPSGGGPYNEQFF
>TRBV11-2|few|TRBJ2-5|TRBD2
TGTGCCAGCAGCGAGACTAGCGGGGACTCTGAGACCCAGTACTTC
CASSETSGDSETQYF
>TRBV27|few|TRBJ2-1|NA
TGTGCCAGCAGTGGGGTAGGGCCGGGACACCCTTCGACCTACAATGAGCAGTTCTTC
CASSGVGPGHPSTYNEQFF
>TRBV15|NA|TRBJ1-2|NA
TGTGCCACCAGGGGGGGGCTCGGCTATGGCTACACCTTC
CATRGGLGYGYTF
>TRBV20-1|NA|TRBJ2-3|TRBD2
TGCAGTGCTAGAAACGATGAGACTAGCGGGATGGGGCCTAGCACAGATACGCAGTATTTT
CSARNDETSGMGPSTDTQYF
>TRBV12-3/TRBV12-4|NA|TRBJ2-7|NA
TGTGCCAGCAGTTTCGCAGACAGCCCCTACGAGCAGTACTTC
CASSFADSPYEQYF
>TRBV7-9|few|TRBJ1-1|TRBD1
TGTGCCAGCAGATCGGGACAGACGGGGGGTGAAGCTTTCTTT
CASRSGQTGGEAFF
>TRBV5-1|many|TRBJ2-3|TRBD1
TGCGCCAGCAGCTTCTCAGGGGGATCCCCCCCAGATACGCAGTATTTT
CASSFSGGSPPDTQYF
>TRBV6-2/TRBV6-3|NA|TRBJ2-1|TRBD2
TGTGCCAGCAGTTACTCGCTAGCGGGAGCCTACAATGAGCAGTTCTTC
CASSYSLAGAYNEQFF
>TRBV18|few|TRBJ2-2|NA
TGTGCCAGCTCACCGATCGGGGACGGGGAGCTGTTTTTT
CASSPIGDGELFF
>TRBV2|NA|TRBJ2-7|NA
TGTGCCAGCAGCGGGCCTTGGGGTGGCCGCTACGAGCAGTACTTC
CASSGPWGGRYEQYF
>TRBV12-3/TRBV12-4|NA|TRBJ2-2|NA
TGTGCCAGCAGTCATCATGAGGGACGGTTGAACACCGGGGAGCTGTTTTTT
CASSHHEGRLNTGELFF
>TRBV12-3/TRBV12-4|NA|TRBJ2-7|NA
TGTGCCAGCACCTTCCAGGGTACGAACTACGAGCAGTACTTC
CASTFQGTNYEQYF
>TRBV4-1|NA|TRBJ1-6|NA
TGCGCCAGCCTCGGCGCATATAATTCACCCCTCCACTTT
CASLGAYNSPLHF
>TRBV10-3|few|TRBJ2-1|NA
TGTGCCATCAGTGATGTTCCTCTACAGCCAAACAATGAGCAGTTCTTC
CAISDVPLQPNNEQFF
>TRBV6-2/TRBV6-3|NA|TRBJ2-3|NA
TGTGCCAGCACCGGGTCGGGTAGCACAGATACGCAGTATTTT
CASTGSGSTDTQYF
>TRBV20-1|few|TRBJ2-5|NA
TGCAGTGCTAGCGCCCTGGTTTGGGAGACCCAGTACTTC
CSASALVWETQYF
>TRBV20-1|few|TRBJ1-5|NA
TGCAGTGCTGAGGATGGCAATCAGCCCCAGCATTTT
CSAEDGNQPQHF
>TRBV7-2|NA|TRBJ2-1|NA
TGTGCCAGCAGCCCAGAGGGATCAAGTTACAATGAGCAGTTCTTC
CASSPEGSSYNEQFF
>TRBV9|few|TRBJ2-1|NA
TGTGCCAGCAGTCGTGATCGTGGTGAGCAGTTCTTC
CASSRDRGEQFF
>TRBV4-1|many|TRBJ2-4|TRBD1
TGCGCCAGCAGCCAAGTCGGACATGGACAGGAGACGACCAAAAACATTCAGTACTTC
CASSQVGHGQETTKNIQYF